The 11 T cell receptor beta chains below all came from one sample that was sequenced in a study of blood T cell repertoires in COVID-19. The repertoire was sequenced with immunoSEQ multiplex PCR; TCRdb's copy has only in-frame clones and lacks some. The repertoire has 300,000 to 400,000 clones, about nine tenths of them found once; the top ten carry about 6%. Sequences were obtained from peripheral blood. The receptors derive from a woman in her 50s with COVID-19, enrolled during active disease.

The chain has TRBV18 and TRBJ1-1; a weak D match, TRBD1 (5 bases). CDR3 length: 12 residues. With 4 bases removed from V and 3 bases from J, the gap between germline ends came to 6 bases. CDR1 is KGHSH and CDR2 is LQKENI in the germline V gene. The CDR3 sequence is CASSQGYTEAFF. In DNA, the CDR3 is TGTGCCAGCTCACAGGGGTACACTGAAGCTTTCTTT.

CDR3: CASRNIPGQGSYEQYF. The CDR3 nucleotides read TGTGCCAGCAGAAATATTCCGGGACAGGGCTCCTACGAGCAGTACTTC. The chain uses TRBV27 and TRBJ2-7; 9 bases line up with TRBD1. Germline CDR1 and CDR2: MNHEY and SMNVEV (reference sequence). The CDR3 is 16 residues long. J was trimmed by 0 bases and V by 6 bases; bases with no gene match: 9.

J is TRBJ1-2 and V is TRBV20-1, with D unresolved. The ends were cut back, 4 bases at V and 5 bases at J, with 8 bases in the middle. CDR3 length: 11 amino acids. Per the germline V gene, CDR1 is DFQATT and CDR2 is SNEGSKA (reference sequence). CDR3 in amino acids: CSAKTVYGYTF. The CDR3 DNA reads TGCAGTGCTAAAACAGTATATGGCTACACCTTC.

V and J are TRBV9 and TRBJ1-2; weak D call: TRBD1 (6 bases). Germline CDR1 is SGDLS and CDR2 is YYNGEE. The V end was cut by 3 bases, the J end by 4 bases, with 16 bases between. This CDR3 has 15 residues. The CDR3 bases are TGTGCCAGCAGCGGGCACAGGGAGGGCAGCTATGGCTACACCTTC. This gives the protein CASSGHREGSYGYTF.

This chain joins TRBV5-1 and TRBJ2-3, with 9 positions matching TRBD2. The ends lost 4 bases at V and 4 bases at J; junction bases unmatched: 4. CDR1 is SGHRS, CDR2 YFSETQ, per germline. CDR3 size: 14 residues. The CDR3 region has the DNA TGCGCCAGCAGCGGGGGACTAGCACCAGATACGCAGTATTTT. Protein: CASSGGLAPDTQYF. Looking up the rest from reference TRBV5-1 and TRBJ2-3 gives the full variable domain: KAGVTQTPRYLIKTRGQQVTLSCSPISGHRSVSWYQQTPGQGLQFLFEYFSETQRNKGNFPGRFSGRQFSNSRSEMNVSTLELGDSALYLCASSGGLAPDTQYFGPGTRLTVL.

The chain combines TRBV5-1 with TRBJ2-2, with 9 bases fitting TRBD1. The germline CDR1 and CDR2 sequences are SGHRS and YFSETQ. V trimming: 4 bases; J trimming: 7 bases; junction bases outside the gene matches: 8. The length of the CDR3 is 15 residues. The CDR3 DNA follows: TGCGCCAGCAGCATGCCGGGACAGGGATACGGGGAGCTGTTTTTT. This gives the protein CASSMPGQGYGELFF.

The V gene is TRBV18, the J gene TRBJ1-5, with no clear D. Trimming cost V 4 bases and J 5 bases, with 9 bases left between them. This CDR3 comprises 13 residues. Germline V gives CDR1 KGHSH, CDR2 LQKENI. The CDR3 DNA follows: TGTGCCAGCTCACTTATGTCCTATCAGCCCCAGCATTTT. This sequence encodes CASSLMSYQPQHF.

V and J are TRBV19 and TRBJ1-1, with TRBD1 matching over 9 bases. The V segment lost 4 bases and the J segment 1 base; nucleotides outside the gene matches: 4. The germline CDR1 and CDR2 sequences are LNHDA and SQIVND (reference sequence). This CDR3 region has 15 residues. CDR3 bases: TGTGCCAGTAGTAACAGGGGGCTTGAGAACACTGAAGCTTTCTTT. It codes for CASSNRGLENTEAFF.

This clone was counted between two and nine times. The rearrangement links TRBV6-6 to TRBJ1-5; D gene ambiguous. V was shortened by 0 bases and J by 4 bases, with 7 bases between the two germline ends. The germline gives CDR1 MNHNY, CDR2 SVGAGI (reference sequence). The CDR3 is 14 residues long. CDR3 coding DNA: TGTGCCAGCAGTTACTCTACGGGGAATCAGCCCCAGCATTTT. Translated, it gives CASSYSTGNQPQHF.

The chain has TRBV10-3 and TRBJ1-1; the match to TRBD1 covers 7 bases. The length of the CDR3 is 13 residues. Germline CDR1 and CDR2: ENHRY and SYGVKD. The V gene end was trimmed by 6 bases and the J gene end by 5 bases; junction bases not matched to a gene: 6. This CDR3 is CAIRIQGQTEAFF. CDR3 in DNA: TGTGCCATCAGGATACAGGGGCAAACTGAAGCTTTCTTT.

J is TRBJ2-1 and V is TRBV24-1; tentatively, D is TRBD1 (6 bases). The V end lost 3 bases, the J end lost 7 bases, and 18 bases lay between the germline ends. This CDR3 contains 16 residues. Germline CDR1 reads KGHDR; CDR2 reads SFDVKD. CDR3 sequence (DNA): TGTGCCACCAGTGATCCCGGGACATACCCGGGGAATGAGCAGTTCTTC. Amino acids: CATSDPGTYPGNEQFF.